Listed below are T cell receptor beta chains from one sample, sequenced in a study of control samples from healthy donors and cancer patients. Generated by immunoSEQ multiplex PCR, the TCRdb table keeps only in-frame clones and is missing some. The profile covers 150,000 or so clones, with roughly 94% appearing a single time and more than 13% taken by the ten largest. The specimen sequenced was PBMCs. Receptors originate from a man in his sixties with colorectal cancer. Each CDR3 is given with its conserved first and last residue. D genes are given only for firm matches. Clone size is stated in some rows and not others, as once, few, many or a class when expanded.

CDR3 protein: CATSDLSRGHGYTF
CDR3 DNA: TGTGCCACCAGTGATTTGAGCCGGGGTCATGGCTACACCTTC
D gene: .
J gene: TRBJ1-2
clone size: .
V gene: TRBV24-1

CDR3 protein: CASSLAELAGGTDTQYF
CDR3 DNA: TGCGCCAGCAGCTTGGCCGAACTAGCGGGGGGCACAGATACGCAGTATTTT
D gene: TRBD2
J gene: TRBJ2-3
clone size: .
V gene: TRBV5-1

CDR3 protein: CASSQALSWHSGDLTDTQYF
CDR3 DNA: TGCGCCAGCAGTCAGGCCCTTAGCTGGCATAGCGGGGACCTCACAGATACGCAGTATTTT
D gene: TRBD2
J gene: TRBJ2-3
clone size: .
V gene: TRBV23-1

CDR3 protein: CASSVNYGYTF
CDR3 DNA: TGTGCCAGCAGCGTTAACTATGGCTACACCTTC
D gene: .
J gene: TRBJ1-2
clone size: once
V gene: TRBV9

CDR3 protein: CASSVLGGANVLTF
CDR3 DNA: TGTGCCAGCAGCGTGCTTGGCGGGGCCAACGTCCTGACTTTC
D gene: .
J gene: TRBJ2-6
clone size: .
V gene: TRBV5-4

CDR3 protein: CAETSTSYEQYF
CDR3 DNA: TGTGCCGAGACATCGACTTCCTACGAGCAGTACTTC
D gene: .
J gene: TRBJ2-7
clone size: .
V gene: TRBV27

CDR3 protein: CASSLRSGGVETQYF
CDR3 DNA: TGTGCCAGCAGCTTACGTTCAGGGGGCGTGGAGACCCAGTACTTC
D gene: TRBD1
J gene: TRBJ2-5
clone size: .
V gene: TRBV7-2

CDR3 protein: CASSLDRLPHEQYF
CDR3 DNA: TGTGCCAGCAGCCTCGACAGATTACCCCACGAGCAGTACTTC
D gene: .
J gene: TRBJ2-7
clone size: .
V gene: TRBV3-1/TRBV3-2

CDR3 protein: CASKQLSNTEAFF
CDR3 DNA: TGTGCCAGCAAACAGCTATCGAACACTGAAGCTTTCTTT
D gene: .
J gene: TRBJ1-1
clone size: .
V gene: TRBV6-5

CDR3 protein: CASSVGDRGPEAFF
CDR3 DNA: TGCGCCAGCAGCGTAGGAGACAGAGGCCCTGAAGCTTTCTTT
D gene: .
J gene: TRBJ1-1
clone size: few
V gene: TRBV5-1

CDR3 protein: CASSGSGQGTFF
CDR3 DNA: TGCGCCAGCAGCGGTTCGGGACAGGGAACTTTCTTT
D gene: TRBD1
J gene: TRBJ1-1
clone size: .
V gene: TRBV10-1

CDR3 protein: CASTGEGASSPLHF
CDR3 DNA: TGTGCCAGCACCGGGGAGGGCGCGAGCTCACCCCTCCACTTT
D gene: .
J gene: TRBJ1-6
clone size: .
V gene: TRBV28

CDR3 protein: CSVEAGGLSGANVLTF
CDR3 DNA: TGCAGCGTTGAAGCGGGGGGACTATCTGGGGCCAACGTCCTGACTTTC
D gene: TRBD2
J gene: TRBJ2-6
clone size: .
V gene: TRBV29-1

CDR3 protein: CASQEYRYGYTF
CDR3 DNA: TGTGCCAGCCAGGAATACCGGTATGGCTACACCTTC
D gene: .
J gene: TRBJ1-2
clone size: .
V gene: TRBV2

CDR3 protein: CASSLAGGNSPLHF
CDR3 DNA: TGTGCCAGCAGCTTAGCAGGGGGGAATTCACCCCTCCACTTT
D gene: TRBD1
J gene: TRBJ1-6
clone size: .
V gene: TRBV11-2

CDR3 protein: CASSSLLGGGASIQYF
CDR3 DNA: TGTGCCAGCAGCTCTCTTTTAGGGGGGGGCGCTTCCATTCAGTACTTC
D gene: .
J gene: TRBJ2-4
clone size: .
V gene: TRBV11-2

CDR3 protein: CASSPDGKNIQYF
CDR3 DNA: TGTGCCAGCAGCCCCGACGGAAAAAACATTCAGTACTTC
D gene: .
J gene: TRBJ2-4
clone size: .
V gene: TRBV7-2

CDR3 protein: CASSLGRAETQYF
CDR3 DNA: TGTGCCAGCAGCTTAGGCAGGGCCGAGACCCAGTACTTC
D gene: .
J gene: TRBJ2-5
clone size: .
V gene: TRBV7-2

CDR3 protein: CASSLGQGNNQPQHF
CDR3 DNA: TGTGCCAGCAGCCTGGGACAGGGGAATAATCAGCCCCAGCATTTT
D gene: TRBD1
J gene: TRBJ1-5
clone size: few
V gene: TRBV28

CDR3 protein: CASSRTANNSPLHF
CDR3 DNA: TGTGCCAGCAGCCGGACAGCTAATAATTCACCCCTCCACTTT
D gene: .
J gene: TRBJ1-6
clone size: .
V gene: TRBV6-5

CDR3 protein: CASSLAAEYEQYF
CDR3 DNA: TGTGCCAGCAGCTTAGCTGCAGAGTACGAGCAGTACTTC
D gene: .
J gene: TRBJ2-7
clone size: .
V gene: TRBV7-9

CDR3 protein: CASSLRDRQETQYF
CDR3 DNA: TGTGCCAGCAGCTTGAGGGACAGACAAGAGACCCAGTACTTC
D gene: TRBD1
J gene: TRBJ2-5
clone size: .
V gene: TRBV7-2

CDR3 protein: CASSLAGGDTGELFF
CDR3 DNA: TGCGCCAGCAGCTTGGCAGGGGGCGACACCGGGGAGCTGTTTTTT
D gene: TRBD1
J gene: TRBJ2-2
clone size: .
V gene: TRBV5-1

CDR3 protein: CASSGNGYEQFF
CDR3 DNA: TGTGCCAGCAGCGGAAACGGCTATGAGCAGTTCTTC
D gene: .
J gene: TRBJ2-1
clone size: .
V gene: TRBV9

CDR3 protein: CASSSQGTGNTIYF
CDR3 DNA: TGTGCCAGCAGCTCACAGGGTACTGGAAACACCATATATTTT
D gene: .
J gene: TRBJ1-3
clone size: .
V gene: TRBV7-9

CDR3 protein: CASSAPDRRNEQFF
CDR3 DNA: TGTGCCAGCAGTGCACCCGACAGACGCAATGAGCAGTTCTTC
D gene: .
J gene: TRBJ2-1
clone size: .
V gene: TRBV2

CDR3 protein: CSASEAAVNTEAFF
CDR3 DNA: TGCAGTGCTAGTGAAGCAGCGGTGAACACTGAAGCTTTCTTT
D gene: .
J gene: TRBJ1-1
clone size: .
V gene: TRBV20-1

CDR3 protein: CASSLLAPSGSYNSPLHF
CDR3 DNA: TGTGCCAGCAGCCTATTGGCTCCATCGGGCTCCTATAATTCACCCCTCCACTTT
D gene: .
J gene: TRBJ1-6
clone size: .
V gene: TRBV7-6

CDR3 protein: CASSAAENSNQPQHF
CDR3 DNA: TGTGCCAGCAGTGCGGCAGAAAATAGCAATCAGCCCCAGCATTTT
D gene: .
J gene: TRBJ1-5
clone size: once
V gene: TRBV2

CDR3 protein: CASSLTGAGWETQYF
CDR3 DNA: TGTGCCAGCAGCCTCACTGGGGCAGGGTGGGAGACCCAGTACTTC
D gene: .
J gene: TRBJ2-5
clone size: once
V gene: TRBV9

CDR3 protein: CASSDSYRTGRDTQYF
CDR3 DNA: TGTGCCAGCAGTGACTCCTATAGGACAGGGAGAGATACGCAGTATTTT
D gene: TRBD1
J gene: TRBJ2-3
clone size: .
V gene: TRBV6-4

CDR3 protein: CASSSLQGAMGTEAFF
CDR3 DNA: TGTGCCAGCAGCTCCCTACAGGGGGCGATGGGCACTGAAGCTTTCTTT
D gene: TRBD1
J gene: TRBJ1-1
clone size: .
V gene: TRBV11-2

CDR3 protein: CAISESGGSGNTIYF
CDR3 DNA: TGTGCCATCAGTGAGTCAGGGGGCTCTGGAAACACCATATATTTT
D gene: .
J gene: TRBJ1-3
clone size: .
V gene: TRBV10-3

CDR3 protein: CASSSSRGTSGNTIYF
CDR3 DNA: TGTGCCAGCAGTTCGTCCCGGGGCACATCTGGAAACACCATATATTTT
D gene: .
J gene: TRBJ1-3
clone size: .
V gene: TRBV7-9

CDR3 protein: CASSLWRTQETQYF
CDR3 DNA: TGTGCCAGCAGCTTGTGGCGGACCCAAGAGACCCAGTACTTC
D gene: .
J gene: TRBJ2-5
clone size: .
V gene: TRBV5-8

CDR3 protein: CATSTGTHYGYTF
CDR3 DNA: TGTGCCACCAGTACCGGCACCCACTATGGCTACACCTTC
D gene: .
J gene: TRBJ1-2
clone size: once
V gene: TRBV24-1

CDR3 protein: CATARTGDDTQYF
CDR3 DNA: TGTGCCACGGCCCGGACAGGGGACGATACGCAGTATTTT
D gene: TRBD1
J gene: TRBJ2-3
clone size: .
V gene: TRBV19

CDR3 protein: CASSSLHLSNQPQHF
CDR3 DNA: TGTGCCAGCAGCAGTCTACACCTTAGCAATCAGCCCCAGCATTTT
D gene: .
J gene: TRBJ1-5
clone size: .
V gene: TRBV7-2

CDR3 protein: CASSLGGGWYGYTF
CDR3 DNA: TGTGCCAGCAGCCTAGGGGGGGGATGGTATGGCTACACCTTC
D gene: .
J gene: TRBJ1-2
clone size: once
V gene: TRBV3-1/TRBV3-2

CDR3 protein: CASSLALQETQYF
CDR3 DNA: TGTGCCAGCAGCTTAGCTCTCCAAGAGACCCAGTACTTC
D gene: .
J gene: TRBJ2-5
clone size: .
V gene: TRBV7-2

CDR3 protein: CASSLFSETQYF
CDR3 DNA: TGTGCCAGCAGCTTATTTTCCGAGACCCAGTACTTC
D gene: .
J gene: TRBJ2-5
clone size: .
V gene: TRBV11-2

CDR3 protein: CASSQAYGGLGRAETQYF
CDR3 DNA: TGCGCCAGCAGCCAAGCATATGGGGGCTTAGGGAGGGCAGAGACCCAGTACTTC
D gene: .
J gene: TRBJ2-5
clone size: .
V gene: TRBV4-3

CDR3 protein: CASSLPGQLNQPQHF
CDR3 DNA: TGTGCCAGTAGTCTTCCGGGACAGCTTAATCAGCCCCAGCATTTT
D gene: TRBD1
J gene: TRBJ1-5
clone size: .
V gene: TRBV19

CDR3 protein: CASSLSGAGGLSYEQYF
CDR3 DNA: TGTGCCAGCAGTCTATCGGGAGCGGGCGGGCTCTCCTACGAGCAGTACTTC
D gene: .
J gene: TRBJ2-7
clone size: .
V gene: TRBV6-6

CDR3 protein: CASSLGAYSYEQYF
CDR3 DNA: TGTGCCAGCAGTTTGGGCGCTTACTCCTACGAGCAGTACTTC
D gene: .
J gene: TRBJ2-7
clone size: .
V gene: TRBV27

CDR3 protein: CASTSSLMNTEAFF
CDR3 DNA: TGTGCCAGTACCTCCAGTCTGATGAACACTGAAGCTTTCTTT
D gene: .
J gene: TRBJ1-1
clone size: .
V gene: TRBV19

CDR3 protein: CASSSGFSSEKLFF
CDR3 DNA: TGTGCCAGCAGCTCAGGGTTTAGTAGTGAAAAACTGTTTTTT
D gene: .
J gene: TRBJ1-4
clone size: .
V gene: TRBV6-5

CDR3 protein: CASSAQAAGANVLTF
CDR3 DNA: TGTGCCAGCAGCGCCCAGGCCGCTGGGGCCAACGTCCTGACTTTC
D gene: .
J gene: TRBJ2-6
clone size: .
V gene: TRBV9

CDR3 protein: CASSPDRAQETQYF
CDR3 DNA: TGTGCCAGCAGCCCTGACAGGGCGCAAGAGACCCAGTACTTC
D gene: TRBD1
J gene: TRBJ2-5
clone size: .
V gene: TRBV7-9

CDR3 protein: CASSLVAGPYTF
CDR3 DNA: TGTGCCAGCAGCTTAGTTGCGGGGCCCTACACCTTC
D gene: .
J gene: TRBJ1-2
clone size: .
V gene: TRBV7-2

CDR3 protein: CATRVTGTKKLFF
CDR3 DNA: TGTGCCACCAGGGTTACGGGGACCAAAAAACTGTTTTTT
D gene: .
J gene: TRBJ1-4
clone size: .
V gene: TRBV6-5

CDR3 protein: CASREGQGHTDTQYF
CDR3 DNA: TGTGCCAGCAGGGAAGGCCAGGGCCACACAGATACGCAGTATTTT
D gene: .
J gene: TRBJ2-3
clone size: .
V gene: TRBV7-6

CDR3 protein: CASSRTGRLYGYTF
CDR3 DNA: TGTGCCAGCAGTAGGACGGGACGGCTCTATGGCTACACCTTC
D gene: .
J gene: TRBJ1-2
clone size: .
V gene: TRBV6-5

CDR3 protein: CASTEHGSSGANVLTF
CDR3 DNA: TGTGCCAGTACGGAACACGGGAGCTCTGGGGCCAACGTCCTGACTTTC
D gene: .
J gene: TRBJ2-6
clone size: .
V gene: TRBV19

CDR3 protein: CASSIGLSGNTIYF
CDR3 DNA: TGTGCCAGTAGTATAGGACTCTCTGGAAACACCATATATTTT
D gene: .
J gene: TRBJ1-3
clone size: .
V gene: TRBV19

CDR3 protein: CAWTRAGLNTEAFF
CDR3 DNA: TGTGCCTGGACCAGAGCGGGTCTGAACACTGAAGCTTTCTTT
D gene: .
J gene: TRBJ1-1
clone size: .
V gene: TRBV30

CDR3 protein: CASSLRQGSNTDTQYF
CDR3 DNA: TGTGCCAGCAGCCTTCGACAGGGGTCTAACACAGATACGCAGTATTTT
D gene: TRBD1
J gene: TRBJ2-3
clone size: .
V gene: TRBV9

CDR3 protein: CASSLVGQGALYEQYF
CDR3 DNA: TGTGCCAGCAGCTTAGTCGGGCAGGGGGCCTTATACGAGCAGTACTTC
D gene: TRBD1
J gene: TRBJ2-7
clone size: .
V gene: TRBV7-2

CDR3 protein: CASSQFMISGTRAYEQYF
CDR3 DNA: TGCGCCAGCAGCCAATTCATGATCTCCGGGACTAGAGCCTACGAGCAGTACTTC
D gene: TRBD2
J gene: TRBJ2-7
clone size: .
V gene: TRBV4-1